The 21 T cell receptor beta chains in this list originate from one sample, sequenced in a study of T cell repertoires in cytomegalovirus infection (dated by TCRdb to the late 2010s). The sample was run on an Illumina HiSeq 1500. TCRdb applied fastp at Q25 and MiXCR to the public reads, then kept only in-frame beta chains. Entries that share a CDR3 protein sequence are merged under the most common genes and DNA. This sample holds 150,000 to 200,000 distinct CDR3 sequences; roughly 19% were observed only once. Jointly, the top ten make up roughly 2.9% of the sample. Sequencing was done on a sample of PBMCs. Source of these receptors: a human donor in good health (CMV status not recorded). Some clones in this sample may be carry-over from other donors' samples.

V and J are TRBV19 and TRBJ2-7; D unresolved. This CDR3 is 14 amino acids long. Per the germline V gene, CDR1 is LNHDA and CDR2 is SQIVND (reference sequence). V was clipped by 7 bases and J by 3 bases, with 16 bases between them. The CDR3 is CASMGAAPDYEQYF. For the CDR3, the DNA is TGTGCCAGTATGGGTGCGGCGCCCGACTACGAGCAGTACTTC.

The DNA of the CDR3 is TGTGCCAGCAGCTTCAATGCGGCGGGGGCGGACACCGGGGAGCTGTTTTTT. Residues: CASSFNAAGADTGELFF. The J gene is TRBJ2-2, the V gene TRBV7-2; the D gene is possibly TRBD2 (7 bases). V gave up 3 bases and J gave up 3 bases, with 17 bases separating them. The CDR3 contains 17 residues. Germline V gene lookup returns CDR1 SGHTA and CDR2 FQGNSA.

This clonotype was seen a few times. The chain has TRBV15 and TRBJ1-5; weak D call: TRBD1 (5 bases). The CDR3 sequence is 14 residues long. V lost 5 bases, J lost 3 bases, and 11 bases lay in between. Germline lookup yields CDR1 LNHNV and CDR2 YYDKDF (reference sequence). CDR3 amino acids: CATSHWGDNQPQHF. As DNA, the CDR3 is TGTGCCACCAGCCATTGGGGGGACAATCAGCCCCAGCATTTT.

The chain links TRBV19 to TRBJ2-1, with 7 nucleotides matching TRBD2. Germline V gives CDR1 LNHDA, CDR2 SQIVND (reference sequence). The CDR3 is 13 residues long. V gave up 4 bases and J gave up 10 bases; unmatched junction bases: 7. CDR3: CASSTTSLGEQFF. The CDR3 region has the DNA TGTGCCAGTAGTACGACTAGCTTGGGGGAGCAGTTCTTC.

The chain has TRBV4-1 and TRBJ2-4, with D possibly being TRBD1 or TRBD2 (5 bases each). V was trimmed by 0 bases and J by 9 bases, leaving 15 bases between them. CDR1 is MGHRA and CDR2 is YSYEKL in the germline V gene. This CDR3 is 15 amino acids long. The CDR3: CASSQEPGRRSIQYF. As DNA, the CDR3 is TGCGCCAGCAGCCAAGAACCGGGACGGAGGAGCATTCAGTACTTC.

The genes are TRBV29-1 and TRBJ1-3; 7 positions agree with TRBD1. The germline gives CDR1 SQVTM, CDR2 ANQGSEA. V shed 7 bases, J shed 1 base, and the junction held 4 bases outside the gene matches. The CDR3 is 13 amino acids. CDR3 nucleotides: TGCAGCGCCGGGACAGAATCTGGAAACACCATATATTTT. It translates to CSAGTESGNTIYF.

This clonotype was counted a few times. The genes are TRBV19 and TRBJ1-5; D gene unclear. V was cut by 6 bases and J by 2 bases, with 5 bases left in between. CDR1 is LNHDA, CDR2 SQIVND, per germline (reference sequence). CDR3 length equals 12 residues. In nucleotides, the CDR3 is TGTGCCAGTAGACGAGGCAATCAGCCCCAGCATTTT. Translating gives CASRRGNQPQHF.

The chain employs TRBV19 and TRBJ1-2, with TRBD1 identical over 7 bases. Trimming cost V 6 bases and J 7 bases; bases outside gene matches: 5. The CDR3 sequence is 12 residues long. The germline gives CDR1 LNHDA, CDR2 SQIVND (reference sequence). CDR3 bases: TGTGCCAGTAGGCGACAGGGTCGTGGCTACACCTTC. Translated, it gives CASRRQGRGYTF.

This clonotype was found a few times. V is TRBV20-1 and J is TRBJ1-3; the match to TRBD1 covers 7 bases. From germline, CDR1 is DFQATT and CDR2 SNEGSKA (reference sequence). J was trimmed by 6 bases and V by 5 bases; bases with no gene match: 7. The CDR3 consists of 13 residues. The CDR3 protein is CSAVRTGANTIYF. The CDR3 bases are TGCAGTGCTGTCAGGACAGGCGCAAACACCATATATTTT.

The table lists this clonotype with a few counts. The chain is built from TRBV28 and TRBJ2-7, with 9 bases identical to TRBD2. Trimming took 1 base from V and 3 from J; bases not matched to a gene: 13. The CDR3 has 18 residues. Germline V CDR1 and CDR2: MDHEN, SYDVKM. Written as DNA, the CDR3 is TGTGCCAGCAGTTTATTGGAGGTCGGGCTAGCGGGACGCTACGAGCAGTACTTC. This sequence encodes CASSLLEVGLAGRYEQYF. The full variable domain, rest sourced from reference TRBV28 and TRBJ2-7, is DVKVTQSSRYLVKRTGEKVFLECVQDMDHENMFWYRQDPGLGLRLIYFSYDVKMKEKGDIPEGYSVSREKKERFSLILESASTNQTSMYLCASSLLEVGLAGRYEQYFGPGTRLTVT.

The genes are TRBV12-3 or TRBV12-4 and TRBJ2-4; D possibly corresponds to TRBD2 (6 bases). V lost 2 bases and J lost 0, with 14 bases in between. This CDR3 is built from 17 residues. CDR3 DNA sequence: TGTGCCAGCAGTTTAACACCAAGGACTATAGCCAAAAACATTCAGTACTTC. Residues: CASSLTPRTIAKNIQYF.

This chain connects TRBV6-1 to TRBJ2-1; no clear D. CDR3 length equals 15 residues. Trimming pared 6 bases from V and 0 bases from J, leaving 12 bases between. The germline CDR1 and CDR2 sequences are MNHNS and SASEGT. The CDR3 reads CASRPGLSSYNEQFF. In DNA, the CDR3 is TGTGCCAGCAGGCCCGGGTTGAGCTCCTACAATGAGCAGTTCTTC.

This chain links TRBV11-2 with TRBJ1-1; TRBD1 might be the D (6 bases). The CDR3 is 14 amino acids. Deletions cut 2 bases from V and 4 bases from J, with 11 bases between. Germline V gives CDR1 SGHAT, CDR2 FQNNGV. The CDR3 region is CASSLWGQGTEAFF. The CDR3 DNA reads TGTGCCAGCAGCTTATGGGGGCAGGGCACTGAAGCTTTCTTT.

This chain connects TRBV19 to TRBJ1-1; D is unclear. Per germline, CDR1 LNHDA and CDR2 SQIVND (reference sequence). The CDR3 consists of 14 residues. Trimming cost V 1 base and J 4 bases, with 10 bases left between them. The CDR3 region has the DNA TGTGCCAGTAGTATAGGGGGAGGGATCACTGAAGCTTTCTTT. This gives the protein CASSIGGGITEAFF.

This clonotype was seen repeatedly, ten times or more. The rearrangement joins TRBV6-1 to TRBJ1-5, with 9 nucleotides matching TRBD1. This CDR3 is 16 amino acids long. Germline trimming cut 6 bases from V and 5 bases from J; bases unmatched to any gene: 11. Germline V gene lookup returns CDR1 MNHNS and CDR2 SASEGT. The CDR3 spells CASRDRGTTTHQPQHF. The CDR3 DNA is TGTGCCAGCAGGGACAGGGGTACGACCACCCATCAGCCCCAGCATTTT.

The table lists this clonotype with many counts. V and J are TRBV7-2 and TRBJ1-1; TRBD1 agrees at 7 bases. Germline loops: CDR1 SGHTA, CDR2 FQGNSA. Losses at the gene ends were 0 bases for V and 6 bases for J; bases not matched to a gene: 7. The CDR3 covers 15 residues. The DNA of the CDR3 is TGTGCCAGCAGCTTAGCAGGCAGGGGGAGCGCTGAAGCTTTCTTT. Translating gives CASSLAGRGSAEAFF. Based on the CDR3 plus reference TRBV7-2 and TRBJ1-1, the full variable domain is GAGVSQSPSNKVTEKGKDVELRCDPISGHTALYWYRQSLGQGLEFLIYFQGNSAPDKSGLPSDRFSAERTGGSVSTLTIQRTQQEDSAVYLCASSLAGRGSAEAFFGQGTRLTVV.

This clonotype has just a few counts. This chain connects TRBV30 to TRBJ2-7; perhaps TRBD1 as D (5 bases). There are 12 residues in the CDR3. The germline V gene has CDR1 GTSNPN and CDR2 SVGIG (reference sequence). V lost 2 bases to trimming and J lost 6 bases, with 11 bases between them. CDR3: CAWSLAGFEQYF. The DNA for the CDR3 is TGTGCCTGGAGTTTGGCAGGGTTCGAGCAGTACTTC. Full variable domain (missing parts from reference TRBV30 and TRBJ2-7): SQTIHQWPATLVQPVGSPLSLECTVEGTSNPNLYWYRQAAGRGLQLLFYSVGIGQISSEVPQNLSASRPQDRQFILSSKKLLLSDSGFYLCAWSLAGFEQYFGPGTRLTVT.

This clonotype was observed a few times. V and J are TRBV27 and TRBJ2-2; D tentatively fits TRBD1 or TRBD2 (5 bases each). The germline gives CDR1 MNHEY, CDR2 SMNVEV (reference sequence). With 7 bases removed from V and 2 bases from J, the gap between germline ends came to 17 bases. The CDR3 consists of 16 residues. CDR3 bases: TGTGCCAGCACCCTCACCGGGACCCTTAACACCGGGGAGCTGTTTTTT. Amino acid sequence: CASTLTGTLNTGELFF.

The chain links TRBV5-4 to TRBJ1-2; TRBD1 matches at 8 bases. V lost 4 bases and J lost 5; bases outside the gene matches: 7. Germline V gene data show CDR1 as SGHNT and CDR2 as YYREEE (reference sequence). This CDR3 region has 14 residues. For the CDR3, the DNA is TGTGCCAGCAGCCCTGACAGGGGAACTTATGGCTACACCTTC. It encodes CASSPDRGTYGYTF. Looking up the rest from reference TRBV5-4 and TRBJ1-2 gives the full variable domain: ETGVTQSPTHLIKTRGQQVTLRCSSQSGHNTVSWYQQALGQGPQFIFQYYREEENGRGNFPPRFSGLQFPNYSSELNVNALELDDSALYLCASSPDRGTYGYTFGSGTRLTVV.

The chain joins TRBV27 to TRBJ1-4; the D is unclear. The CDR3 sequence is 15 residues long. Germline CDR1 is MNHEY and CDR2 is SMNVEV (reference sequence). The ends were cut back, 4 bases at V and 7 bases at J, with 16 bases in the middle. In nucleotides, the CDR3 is TGTGCCAGCAGTTCGAAGGGCGGTCGGACTGAAAAACTGTTTTTT. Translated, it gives CASSSKGGRTEKLFF.

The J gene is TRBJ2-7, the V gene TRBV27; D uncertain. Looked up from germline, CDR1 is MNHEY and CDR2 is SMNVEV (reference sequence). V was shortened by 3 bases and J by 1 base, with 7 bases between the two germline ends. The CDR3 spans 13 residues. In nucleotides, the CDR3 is TGTGCCAGCAGTTTTAGTTGGTCCTACGAGCAGTACTTC. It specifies CASSFSWSYEQYF.